This T cell receptor beta chain was found in a study of blood T cell repertoires in COVID-19. Study in general: Nucleic acid was either cDNA or gDNA, and it came from T cells, B-cell-depleted T cells, or PBMCs.

Study members were between 18 and 89 years old and lived in 24 US regions. Source study methods: For nucleated cells, counts were estimated from reference gene primer amplification. Repertoires were generated with immunoSEQ multiplex PCR, while TCRdb's copy carries only in-frame clones and drops some. V and J calls and clone size follow that table, whereas D and trimming were derived from the DNA. Found here are approximately 450,000 clones, 75% to 90% of them singletons; the top ten hold 0.95% to 1.3%. CDR1 is MNHEY and CDR2 is SMNVEV in the germline V gene (reference sequence). This CDR3 contains 14 residues. V was cut by 5 bases and J by 0 bases, with 5 bases left in between.

Sequenced sample: PBMCs or T cells enriched from blood (not recorded which). The chain carries TRBV27 and TRBJ2-6, with D uncertain. The receptor was isolated from a man aged 25 to 45 who had recovered from COVID-19. DNA for the CDR3: TGTGCCAGCAGTGTCTTCTCTGGGGCCAACGTCCTGACTTTC. It translates to CASSVFSGANVLTF.